This T cell receptor (beta chain) was documented in a study of blood T cells in healthy people across ages. Study context: Capturing about one barcoded beta molecule per two T cells was achieved by template switching.

For the second PCR, which ran for 7 to 11 cycles, a sample-barcoded 5' primer and a J-beta primer mix were used. TCRdb analysed the 5' RACE reads with MiXCR anew, one entry per CDR3 protein. Found here are about 800,000 distinct CDR3 sequences, 35% to 50% of them singletons; the top ten hold 15% to 20%. There are 13 residues in the CDR3. Germline trimming cut 6 bases from V and 0 bases from J; bases unmatched to any gene: 4. Germline assignment: CDR1 DFQATT and CDR2 SNEGSKA (reference sequence). Healthy Caucasians from Russia aged about 6 to 95 served as donors. Every donor provided roughly 10 milliliters of peripheral blood. Per sample, no less than 5 micrograms of total RNA were extracted.

The sample was blood. This receptor was identified in a man older than 75 in good health. This chain uses TRBV20-1 with TRBJ2-7; 8 nucleotides match TRBD2. CDR3 in amino acids: CSALTSDSYEQYF. The CDR3 DNA reads TGCAGTGCCCTGACTAGCGACTCCTACGAGCAGTACTTC.